Listed here are 26 T cell receptor beta chains from one sample, sequenced in a study of T cell repertoires in cytomegalovirus infection (dated 2019 in TCRdb). The sample's treatment or condition label, in plain terms: in vitro stimulation with specific CMV peptide epitopes to enrich CMV-specific T cells. TCRdb lists the instrument as Illumina HiSeq 1500. The raw public reads went through TCRdb reprocessing: fastp at Q25, MiXCR clone calling, in-frame beta chains kept. Identical CDR3 protein sequences are pooled into one entry, listed with their most common genes and DNA. The sample data list 110,000 to 150,000 distinct CDR3 sequences, and 32% of these were observed just once. Roughly 50% of the sample is taken by the ten largest. For these TCRs, the target antigens are not known. Material: CD8+ T cells from cultured PBMCs, obtained from culture after CMV antigen stimulation. The receptors were sampled from a human donor in good health (CMV status not recorded). Some clones in this sample may be carry-over from other donors' samples.

In its sample, this clonotype was seen a few times. This chain joins TRBV7-8 and TRBJ2-7; the D gene could be TRBD1 or TRBD2 (5 bases each). With 2 bases removed from V and 3 bases from J, the gap between germline ends came to 14 bases. From germline, CDR1 is SGHVS and CDR2 FQNEAQ. There are 15 residues in the CDR3. The CDR3 region has the DNA TGTGCCAGCAGCTTAAATCCGGGACCTGGCTACGAGCAGTACTTC. Protein: CASSLNPGPGYEQYF.

A single count supports this clonotype. The V and J genes are TRBV20-1 and TRBJ2-1; a weak D match, TRBD2 (5 bases). Germline assignment: CDR1 DFQATT and CDR2 SNEGSKA (reference sequence). With 0 bases removed from V and 7 bases from J, the gap between germline ends came to 13 bases. The CDR3 loop spans 14 amino acids. The CDR3 sequence is CSARDSRSGNEQFF. DNA of the CDR3: TGCAGTGCTAGAGACAGCCGTTCGGGAAATGAGCAGTTCTTC.

This clonotype was counted at least ten times. The rearrangement uses TRBV5-6 and TRBJ1-1; a possible D gene is TRBD1 (5 bases). The CDR3 runs 16 residues. V shed 0 bases and J shed 1 base, with 13 bases lying between them. Germline-derived CDR1 and CDR2 are SGHDT and YYEEEE. This CDR3 reads CASSLAGGRGNTEAFF. The DNA of the CDR3 is TGTGCCAGCAGCTTGGCGGGCGGGAGGGGGAACACTGAAGCTTTCTTT.

This chain joins TRBV28 and TRBJ2-7; D is undetermined. The germline V gene has CDR1 MDHEN and CDR2 SYDVKM. This CDR3 spans 15 amino acids. The V end was cut by 2 bases, the J end by 1 base, with 12 bases between. CDR3 sequence: CASSLGVAFSYEQYF. CDR3 nucleotide sequence: TGTGCCAGCAGTTTAGGGGTCGCGTTTTCCTACGAGCAGTACTTC.

This rearrangement joins TRBV3-1 to TRBJ2-3, with 9 bases lining up with TRBD2. This CDR3 comprises 18 residues. Germline loops: CDR1 LGHDT, CDR2 YNNKEL (reference sequence). Germline trimming cut 0 bases from V and 4 bases from J; bases unmatched to any gene: 11. The CDR3 region is CASSQDVSGGTNADTQYF. The CDR3 nucleotides are TGTGCCAGCAGCCAAGATGTCAGCGGGGGGACTAACGCAGATACGCAGTATTTT.

This clonotype has just a few counts. A read error may be the cause here, since a much bigger clone is one base away. This chain links TRBV7-8 with TRBJ2-5; D might be TRBD1 or TRBD2, each matching 5 bases. Germline assignment: CDR1 SGHVS and CDR2 FQNEAQ. There are 15 residues in the CDR3. The CDR3 is CVSNQNGGNQETQYF. As DNA, the CDR3 is TGTGTCAGCAATCAAAATGGGGGAAACCAAGAGACCCAGTACTTC. Drawing the rest from reference TRBV7-8 and TRBJ2-5, the complete variable domain is GAGVSQSPRYKVAKRGQDVALRCDPISGHVSLFWYQQALGQGPEFLTYFQNEAQLDKSGLPSDRFFAERPEGSVSTLKIQRTQQEDSAVYLCVSNQNGGNQETQYFGPGTRLLVL.

The chain is built from TRBV27 and TRBJ2-7; D is perhaps TRBD1 (5 bases). The CDR3 totals 14 residues. Germline CDR1 is MNHEY and CDR2 is SMNVEV (reference sequence). V was pared by 3 bases and J by 0 bases, with 9 bases between. This chain's CDR3 is CASSLTASSYEQYF. CDR3 bases: TGTGCCAGCAGTTTGACAGCGAGCTCCTACGAGCAGTACTTC.

The chain carries TRBV12-3 or TRBV12-4 and TRBJ1-4; 7 bases align to TRBD1. The length of the CDR3 is 15 residues. The V gene end was trimmed by 8 bases and the J gene end by 0 bases; junction bases not matched to a gene: 6. CDR3 coding DNA: TGTGCCAGCCTTCAGGGGGGGGCAACTAATGAAAAACTGTTTTTT. This codes for CASLQGGATNEKLFF.

The chain employs TRBV11-1 and TRBJ2-7, with TRBD1 as a possible D gene (6 bases). Trimming pared 5 bases from V and 2 bases from J, leaving 16 bases between. The CDR3 length is 15 residues. Germline lookup yields CDR1 SGHAT and CDR2 FQDESV (reference sequence). The CDR3 DNA follows: TGTGCCAGCAGCCAACCCTGGGACAACACCTACGAGCAGTACTTC. Translating gives CASSQPWDNTYEQYF.

This clonotype has a count of ten or more. Written as DNA, the CDR3 is TGTGCCAGCAGCCAAGAGGTGGCAGGAGGAATGAACACTGAAGCTTTCTTT. Protein product: CASSQEVAGGMNTEAFF. This chain connects TRBV3-1 to TRBJ1-1; D is undetermined. The germline V gene has CDR1 LGHDT and CDR2 YNNKEL (reference sequence). Between the trimmed V and J ends, which lost 0 bases and 0 bases, there was a span of 14 bases. The CDR3 extends over 17 amino acids.

This clonotype appeared once. The gene calls are TRBV5-1 and TRBJ2-7; 10 bases fit TRBD2. The CDR3 loop spans 14 amino acids. Germline assignment: CDR1 SGHRS and CDR2 YFSETQ. The V gene end was trimmed by 0 bases and the J gene end by 8 bases; junction bases not matched to a gene: 5. Here the CDR3 reads CASSLVASGGQQYF. The CDR3 DNA follows: TGCGCCAGCAGCTTGGTAGCTAGCGGGGGCCAGCAGTACTTC.

The chain is built from TRBV10-3 and TRBJ1-2; D gene unclear. Trimming removed 0 bases from V and 6 bases from J, with 14 bases in between. Germline-derived CDR1 and CDR2 are ENHRY and SYGVKD. The CDR3 is made up of 15 amino acids. This CDR3 reads CAISESNRLSHGYTF. The CDR3 DNA reads TGTGCCATCAGTGAGTCCAATCGCCTCTCACATGGCTACACCTTC.

The V gene is TRBV27, the J gene TRBJ1-5; a possible D gene is TRBD1 (6 bases). The germline gives CDR1 MNHEY, CDR2 SMNVEV (reference sequence). This CDR3 has 15 residues. V lost 6 bases and J lost 0, with 12 bases in between. The CDR3 DNA is TGTGCCAGCAGCACGGGGGGGGCTAGCAATCAGCCCCAGCATTTT. This encodes CASSTGGASNQPQHF.

This rearrangement joins TRBV6-6 to TRBJ2-3; the D is unclear. There are 15 residues in the CDR3. From germline, CDR1 is MNHNY and CDR2 SVGAGI (reference sequence). The V end lost 6 bases, the J end lost 0 bases, and 13 bases lay between the germline ends. The CDR3 nucleotides are TGTGCCAGCAGGCGTACGGTGACTAGCACAGATACGCAGTATTTT. Encoded protein: CASRRTVTSTDTQYF.

The V gene is TRBV7-9, the J gene TRBJ1-1, with 7 positions matching TRBD1. Germline V gene sequence: CDR1 SEHNR, CDR2 FQNEAQ (reference sequence). CDR3 length equals 15 residues. J gave up 5 bases and V 4 bases, and 10 bases lay outside the gene matches. As DNA, the CDR3 is TGTGCCAGCAGCTCCCGGGGAGGGGGCGGAACTGAAGCTTTCTTT. Its translation: CASSSRGGGGTEAFF. Full variable domain (rest looked up from reference TRBV7-9 and TRBJ1-1): DTGVSQNPRHKITKRGQNVTFRCDPISEHNRLYWYRQTLGQGPEFLTYFQNEAQLEKSRLLSDRFSAERPKGSFSTLEIQRTEQGDSAMYLCASSSRGGGGTEAFFGQGTRLTVV.

This clonotype came up a few times. The rearrangement links TRBV13 to TRBJ1-1; 8 bases match TRBD1. Per the germline V gene, CDR1 is PRHDT and CDR2 is FYEKMQ (reference sequence). The junction had 4 bases not matched to a gene; V was cut back by 3 bases and J by 1 base. This CDR3 spans 15 amino acids. The CDR3 nucleotides read TGTGCCAGCAGCTTCGGGGGGACAGGGAACACTGAAGCTTTCTTT. Its protein product is CASSFGGTGNTEAFF.

This clonotype was detected many times. The chain links TRBV7-2 to TRBJ1-6; no clear D. The V and J ends lost 6 bases and 7 bases respectively, with 7 bases between them. Germline V CDR1 and CDR2: SGHTA, FQGNSA. The CDR3 sequence is 12 residues long. The CDR3 reads CASSSENSPLHF. The CDR3 DNA sequence: TGTGCCAGCAGTTCAGAGAATTCACCCCTCCACTTT. Based on the CDR3 plus reference TRBV7-2 and TRBJ1-6, the full variable domain is GAGVSQSPSNKVTEKGKDVELRCDPISGHTALYWYRQSLGQGLEFLIYFQGNSAPDKSGLPSDRFSAERTGGSVSTLTIQRTQQEDSAVYLCASSSENSPLHFGNGTRLTVT.

This clonotype was seen only a few times. The genes are TRBV4-1 and TRBJ2-3, with D unclear. The CDR3 has 13 amino acids. Germline lookup yields CDR1 MGHRA and CDR2 YSYEKL. V gave up 0 bases and J gave up 6 bases, with 7 bases separating them. The DNA for the CDR3 is TGCGCCAGCAGCCAAGATCGATGGGATACGCAGTATTTT. This sequence encodes CASSQDRWDTQYF.

Many counts were recorded for this clonotype. The chain combines TRBV7-9 with TRBJ2-3; the D gene is possibly TRBD2 (5 bases). Germline loops: CDR1 SEHNR, CDR2 FQNEAQ (reference sequence). V was pared by 6 bases and J by 6 bases, with 16 bases between. The CDR3 has 14 amino acids. CDR3 coding DNA: TGTGCCAGCAGATTACGGGGTATAGCTGATACGCAGTATTTT. Its translation is CASRLRGIADTQYF.

The V call is TRBV12-3 or TRBV12-4, the J call TRBJ2-3, with 10 positions matching TRBD2. V trimming: 5 bases; J trimming: 3 bases; junction bases outside the gene matches: 5. This CDR3 spans 15 amino acids. In DNA, the CDR3 is TGTGCCAGCAGTAATTTAGCGGGGGGAACAGATACGCAGTATTTT. Translating it yields CASSNLAGGTDTQYF.

The chain joins TRBV9 to TRBJ2-7; TRBD1 matches at 12 bases. Germline V gene lookup returns CDR1 SGDLS and CDR2 YYNGEE. This CDR3 has 14 amino acids. V was pared by 5 bases and J by 7 bases, with 7 bases of the junction left unmatched. CDR3 sequence reads: CASSLGQGAQEQYF. CDR3 coding DNA: TGTGCCAGCAGTTTGGGACAGGGGGCGCAGGAGCAGTACTTC. The full variable domain, in which reference TRBV9 and TRBJ2-7 provide the parts outside the CDR3, is DSGVTQTPKHLITATGQRVTLRCSPRSGDLSVYWYQQSLDQGLQFLIQYYNGEERAKGNILERFSAQQFPDLHSELNLSSLELGDSALYFCASSLGQGAQEQYFGPGTRLTVT.

The sample holds many counts of this clonotype. The V call is TRBV6-1, the J call TRBJ1-1; 9 bases align to TRBD1. CDR3 length equals 18 residues. In germline, CDR1 is MNHNS, CDR2 SASEGT. Trimming at V came to 6 bases and at J to 3 bases, leaving 17 bases not matched to a gene. CDR3 nucleotide sequence: TGTGCCAGCAGACCAGGGACAGGGATGCGGTTTGAGGACACTGAAGCTTTCTTT. Protein product: CASRPGTGMRFEDTEAFF.

This chain links TRBV6-5 with TRBJ1-2; no reliable D call. This CDR3 comprises 13 residues. Trimming pared 2 bases from V and 1 base from J, leaving 5 bases between. Germline values: CDR1 MNHEY, CDR2 SVGAGI. This CDR3 reads CASSYSLNYGYTF. CDR3 nucleotide sequence: TGTGCCAGCAGTTACAGCCTTAACTATGGCTACACCTTC.

The CDR3 region is CASSQDSKPEAFF. In DNA form, the CDR3 reads TGCGCCAGCAGCCAAGATTCGAAACCTGAAGCTTTCTTT. The gene calls are TRBV4-1 and TRBJ1-1; no definite D call. The CDR3 length is 13 residues. V was cut by 0 bases and J by 6 bases, with 8 bases left in between. The germline gives CDR1 MGHRA, CDR2 YSYEKL.

This rearrangement joins TRBV27 to TRBJ2-7, with D perhaps TRBD1 or TRBD2 (5 bases each). Trimming removed 5 bases at V and 0 bases at J, with 11 bases between. The CDR3 consists of 14 residues. The germline gives CDR1 MNHEY, CDR2 SMNVEV (reference sequence). CDR3 loop: CASSGTGHSYEQYF. CDR3 nucleotide sequence: TGTGCCAGCAGTGGCACGGGGCACTCCTACGAGCAGTACTTC.

This clonotype has just a few counts. The chain uses TRBV28 and TRBJ1-3; D is unresolved. Germline assignment: CDR1 MDHEN and CDR2 SYDVKM. The length of the CDR3 is 16 residues. V was cut by 4 bases and J by 0 bases, with 13 bases left in between. The CDR3 coding sequence is TGTGCCAGCAGTTCCTTATCGATTTACTCTGGAAACACCATATATTTT. Translation: CASSSLSIYSGNTIYF.